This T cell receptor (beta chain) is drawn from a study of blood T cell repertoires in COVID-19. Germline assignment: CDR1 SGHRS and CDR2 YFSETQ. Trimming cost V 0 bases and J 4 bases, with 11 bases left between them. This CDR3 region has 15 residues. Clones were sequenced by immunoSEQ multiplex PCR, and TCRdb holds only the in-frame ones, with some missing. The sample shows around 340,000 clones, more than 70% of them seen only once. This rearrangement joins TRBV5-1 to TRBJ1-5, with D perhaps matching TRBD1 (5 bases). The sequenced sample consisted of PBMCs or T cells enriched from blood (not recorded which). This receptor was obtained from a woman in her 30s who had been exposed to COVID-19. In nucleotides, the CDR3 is TGCGCCAGCAGCTTGGGCGACAGCGAGAATCAGCCCCAGCATTTT. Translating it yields CASSLGDSENQPQHF.